Sequencing of this T cell receptor beta chain was carried out in a study of blood T cell repertoires in COVID-19. Study in general: From the United States, Italy and Spain came samples of acute and convalescent COVID-19. T cells, B-cell-depleted T cells, or PBMCs provided the cDNA or gDNA that served as material.

Trimming stripped 4 bases from V and 0 bases from J, with 13 bases between. Germline CDR1 and CDR2: MDHEN and SYDVKM. This CDR3 has 16 residues. Clones were sequenced by immunoSEQ multiplex PCR, and TCRdb holds only the in-frame ones, with some missing. The sample consists of 130,000 to 150,000 clones, 70% to 90% of them appearing once. This TCR was recovered from a woman in her 40s with active or convalescent COVID-19. The V gene is TRBV28, the J gene TRBJ1-3, with TRBD1 as a possible D gene (5 bases). Sequenced input: peripheral blood. The CDR3 DNA reads TGTGCCAGCAGTTCAGCCCGACAGTTCTCTGGAAACACCATATATTTT. The encoded protein is CASSSARQFSGNTIYF.